Each of the 10 T cell receptor beta chains below was sequenced from the same sample in a study of cytomegalovirus exposure and HLA in healthy donors. The data were produced by immunoSEQ multiplex PCR, yet TCRdb's version contains in-frame clones alone and is incomplete. The data contain some 250,000 clones, around 91% of them singletons. The sequencing input was PBMCs. The receptors shown here come from a woman in her twenties or thirties in good health and CMV-seronegative.

This clone is a singleton in its sample. This rearrangement joins TRBV18 to TRBJ2-3, with D unresolved. The CDR3 runs to 15 residues. Germline values: CDR1 KGHSH, CDR2 LQKENI. V was cut by 3 bases and J by 4 bases, with 14 bases left in between. The CDR3 loop is CASSPSPASADTQYF. CDR3 bases: TGTGCCAGCTCACCTTCCCCAGCTTCGGCAGATACGCAGTATTTT.

This rearrangement joins TRBV29-1 to TRBJ2-2, with a possible D match to TRBD2 (6 bases). This CDR3 has 14 residues. Germline values: CDR1 SQVTM, CDR2 ANQGSEA. Trimming stripped 4 bases from V and 0 bases from J, with 9 bases between. The CDR3 nucleotides read TGCAGCGTTGCGGGGGATTCGAACACCGGGGAGCTGTTTTTT. Translated, it gives CSVAGDSNTGELFF.

For the CDR3, the DNA is TGCGCCAGCAGCCAAGATGACGCGACGCCTAACTATGGCTACACCTTC. As protein: CASSQDDATPNYGYTF. This rearrangement joins TRBV4-1 to TRBJ1-2; D remains unclear. The CDR3 runs to 16 residues. Trimming shortened V by 0 bases and J by 0 bases, and 11 bases separated the two germline ends. Germline assignment: CDR1 MGHRA and CDR2 YSYEKL.

The V call is TRBV5-1, the J call TRBJ2-7; maybe TRBD1 (6 bases). Germline loops: CDR1 SGHRS, CDR2 YFSETQ. V lost 0 bases and J lost 3, with 10 bases in between. The CDR3 is 14 amino acids. CDR3 region: CASSLASGVYEQYF. Written as DNA, the CDR3 is TGCGCCAGCAGCTTGGCCTCAGGGGTCTACGAGCAGTACTTC.

With regard to this clone: Germline is not matched at one junction end, which may reflect a read error. The chain couples TRBV7-3 to TRBJ2-2; no reliable D call. The CDR3 sequence is 13 residues long. CDR1 is SGHTA, CDR2 FQGTGA, per germline. CDR3 region: CASSLTNTGELFF. In DNA, the CDR3 is TGTGCCAGCAGCCTAACGAACACCGGGGAGCTGTTTTTT.

The chain recombines TRBV2 with TRBJ2-7, with a weak D call TRBD2 (5 bases). The V gene lost 5 bases and the J gene lost 4 bases, with 15 bases spanning the gap. Germline V gene sequence: CDR1 SNHLY, CDR2 FYNNEI. The CDR3 sequence is 14 residues long. The CDR3 DNA reads TGTGCCAGCAGTCTGAGCGGAATCATATACGAGCAGTACTTC. It is translated as CASSLSGIIYEQYF.

The chain has TRBV28 and TRBJ1-1, with D tentatively TRBD1 (6 bases). CDR1 and CDR2 (germline): MDHEN, SYDVKM. V lost 5 bases and J 5 bases, leaving 15 bases between the germline ends. CDR3 length: 14 amino acids. The CDR3 DNA sequence: TGTGCCAGCAGTACCCCCCAGGGGAGAACTGAAGCTTTCTTT. This codes for CASSTPQGRTEAFF.

This rearrangement joins TRBV7-2 to TRBJ1-3; 8 bases match TRBD1. The CDR3 has 17 residues. The V gene's germline CDR1 is SGHTA and CDR2 FQGNSA. V was clipped by 5 bases and J by 0 bases; unmatched bases: 9. The CDR3 spells CASSPRGQGASGNTIYF. The DNA of the CDR3 is TGTGCCAGCAGCCCACGAGGCCAGGGGGCCTCTGGAAACACCATATATTTT.

The J gene is TRBJ2-3, the V gene TRBV13; D is ambiguous. The CDR3 has 12 residues. Germline V gene data show CDR1 as PRHDT and CDR2 as FYEKMQ (reference sequence). V lost 2 bases and J 4 bases, leaving 4 bases between the germline ends. In nucleotides, the CDR3 is TGTGCCAGCAGCTTAACGGCAGATACGCAGTATTTT. This encodes CASSLTADTQYF.

V gene TRBV5-1 combines with J gene TRBJ2-1; TRBD1 or TRBD2 may be the D gene (6 bases each). Per the germline V gene, CDR1 is SGHRS and CDR2 is YFSETQ. This CDR3 is 14 amino acids long. Trimming took 7 bases from V and 0 from J, leaving 11 bases between them. The CDR3 is CASSGASSYNEQFF. Here the CDR3 DNA reads TGCGCCAGCTCGGGGGCTAGCTCCTACAATGAGCAGTTCTTC.